This is a list of T cell receptor beta chains from one sample in a study of early T cells in non-severe SARS-CoV-2 infection. TCRdb analysed the 5' RACE reads with MiXCR anew, one entry per CDR3 protein. This table has 60,000 or so distinct CDR3 sequences, roughly 13% appearing once. Sequences were obtained from whole blood. The receptors were gathered from an adult who was a healthcare worker with PCR-confirmed SARS-CoV-2 infection or an uninfected control (not recorded which). CDR3s include the opening cysteine and the closing phenylalanine or tryptophan. The order of the fields is J gene, V gene, CDR3 length, D gene, clone size, CDR3 DNA, CDR3 protein. D genes are given only for firm matches. Size is omitted from some rows. Given values are once, few, many or a class for expanded clones.

>TRBJ1-1|TRBV7-6|14|.|many
TGTGCCAGCAGCTTAGGGGGGGTGAACACTGAAGCTTTCTTT
CASSLGGVNTEAFF
>TRBJ2-7|TRBV20-1|16|TRBD2|few
TGCAGTGCTGTTGGCCTTAGCGGGAGAGCCGCCTACGAGCAGTACTTC
CSAVGLSGRAAYEQYF
>TRBJ1-1|TRBV3-1|15|.|many
TGTGCCAGCAGCCAAGAAATTGGAGTGAACACTGAAGCTTTCTTT
CASSQEIGVNTEAFF
>TRBJ1-2|TRBV4-3|15|.|few
TGCGCCAGCAGCCAAGATTGGCAAGGGCGCGATGGCTACACCTTC
CASSQDWQGRDGYTF
>TRBJ2-7|TRBV20-1|15|TRBD1|once
TGCAGTGTTAGATCCTTCAGGGGGACGGCTTACGAGCAGTACTTC
CSVRSFRGTAYEQYF
>TRBJ2-1|TRBV29-1|16|TRBD2|many
TGCAGCGTTGATGGGGGCTATAAGACTAGCGTCTATGAGCAGTTCTTC
CSVDGGYKTSVYEQFF
>TRBJ2-7|TRBV3-1|15|.|few
TGTGCCAGCAGCCAAAGACGACAGGCGTCGTCCGAGCAGTACTTC
CASSQRRQASSEQYF
>TRBJ1-4|TRBV12-3/TRBV12-4|14|.|many
TGTGCCAGCAGCCCTAGGACAGTTAATGAAAAACTGTTTTTT
CASSPRTVNEKLFF
>TRBJ2-3|TRBV2|15|TRBD2|.
TGTGCCAGCGCGGCGCCGGCGGGAGTTGCAGATACGCAGTATTTT
CASAAPAGVADTQYF
>TRBJ1-2|TRBV6-4|14|.|many
TGTGCCAGCAGTGACAGCGGGGTAGGCTATGGCTACACCTTC
CASSDSGVGYGYTF
>TRBJ2-2|TRBV12-3/TRBV12-4|16|.|many
TGTGCCAGCAGTTTACAACCACCAGGGTACGGCGGGGAGCTGTTTTTT
CASSLQPPGYGGELFF
>TRBJ2-1|TRBV2|17|.|few
TGTGCCAGCAGTGAAGCTTTCGGGGGCGGCTTTTGGGATGAGCAGTTCTTC
CASSEAFGGGFWDEQFF
>TRBJ1-2|TRBV29-1|12|.|many
TGCAGCGTCCACCCCGGGGGTTATGGCTACACCTTC
CSVHPGGYGYTF
>TRBJ2-1|TRBV9|14|TRBD1|few
TGTGCCAGCAGCCCCGGGACAGATTACAATGAGCAGTTCTTC
CASSPGTDYNEQFF
>TRBJ2-7|TRBV6-1|12|.|many
TGTGCCAGCAGTGATCAAGGGATTAAGCAGTACTTC
CASSDQGIKQYF
>TRBJ1-6|TRBV5-1|16|TRBD1|.
TGCGCCAGCAGCTTCGACCTCGACAGGGCTAATTCACCCCTCCACTTT
CASSFDLDRANSPLHF
>TRBJ1-4|TRBV7-9|19|.|.
TGTGCCAGCAGCTGGAATTTTCAGGACCCTGGTTCTACTAATGAAAAACTGTTTTTT
CASSWNFQDPGSTNEKLFF
>TRBJ1-4|TRBV9|14|.|few
TGTGCCAGCAGCGTAGCCGGGGCTAATGAAAAACTGTTTTTT
CASSVAGANEKLFF
>TRBJ2-3|TRBV28|15|.|.
TGTGCCAGCAGTTTAGAAGGGACCATCACAGATACGCAGTATTTT
CASSLEGTITDTQYF
>TRBJ2-3|TRBV20-1|14|TRBD2|few
TGCAGTGCTAGAATACTAGCGGGAGTAGATACGCAGTATTTT
CSARILAGVDTQYF
>TRBJ2-1|TRBV29-1|13|TRBD2|many
TGCAGCTCTATTAGCGGGGGGATAAATGAGCAGTTCTTC
CSSISGGINEQFF
>TRBJ2-7|TRBV9|15|.|.
TGTGCCAGCAGCGAGGGACCGGTAGAAAGAACCGAGCAGTACTTC
CASSEGPVERTEQYF
>TRBJ2-4|TRBV6-2/TRBV6-3|15|.|few
TGTGCCAGCAGCCAAAGGAGCGGAAAGGGGAACATTCAGTACTTC
CASSQRSGKGNIQYF
>TRBJ2-1|TRBV11-2|14|TRBD2|many
TGTGCCAGCAGCTTAACCGGGACTAGCAAGGAGCAGTTCTTC
CASSLTGTSKEQFF
>TRBJ2-7|TRBV28|11|.|.
TGTGCCAGCAACGCAGGTAGTGAGCAGTACTTC
CASNAGSEQYF
>TRBJ1-2|TRBV27|14|.|few
TGTGCCAGCAGTTTCGGGGGCACTAACTATGGCTACACCTTC
CASSFGGTNYGYTF
>TRBJ1-2|TRBV6-2/TRBV6-3|11|.|many
TGTGCCAGCAGCTACAGGGTTGGCTACACCTTC
CASSYRVGYTF
>TRBJ1-1|TRBV3-1|15|.|.
TGTGCCAGCAGCCACCGTGGGGCCCGGGGGACTGAAGCTTTCTTT
CASSHRGARGTEAFF
>TRBJ1-5|TRBV28|14|.|many
TGTGCCAGCAAAATACAACAGAGCAATCAGCCCCAGCATTTT
CASKIQQSNQPQHF
>TRBJ2-7|TRBV4-3|11|.|many
TGCGCCAGCAGCTCAGGCCACGAGCAGTACTTC
CASSSGHEQYF
>TRBJ1-5|TRBV12-3/TRBV12-4|12|.|many
TGTGCCAGCAACAGCAGAGGTCAGCCCCAGCATTTT
CASNSRGQPQHF
>TRBJ1-2|TRBV6-2/TRBV6-3|12|.|few
TGTGCCAGCAGTTACGGTGGCTTTGGCTACACCTTC
CASSYGGFGYTF
>TRBJ2-1|TRBV6-4|13|.|many
TGTGCCAGCAGTAACGCAGGGGTGGGTGAGCAGTTCTTC
CASSNAGVGEQFF
>TRBJ1-5|TRBV18|15|TRBD1|.
TGTGCCAGCTCCCCGGGACAGGGGACCAATCAGCCCCAGCATTTT
CASSPGQGTNQPQHF
>TRBJ2-1|TRBV29-1|14|.|many
TGCAGCGTTAGGACCAAACCTCCCCACAATGAGCAGTTCTTC
CSVRTKPPHNEQFF
>TRBJ1-1|TRBV29-1|11|TRBD1|.
TGCAGCGTCTCAAGACAGGGGGGGGCTTTCTTT
CSVSRQGGAFF
>TRBJ2-2|TRBV7-3|13|.|many
TGTGCCAGCAGCTTCGTAGGATCCGGGGAGCTGTTTTTT
CASSFVGSGELFF
>TRBJ2-1|TRBV29-1|18|.|few
TGCAGCCACGGCGGGCGGGGGCCTTCAACGCCCCCCTACAATGAGCAGTTCTTC
CSHGGRGPSTPPYNEQFF
>TRBJ2-7|TRBV18|13|TRBD1|.
TGTGCCAGCTCACCAAAGGGGGCCGGCGAGCAGTACTTC
CASSPKGAGEQYF
>TRBJ2-3|TRBV7-2|16|TRBD2|.
TGTGCCAGCAGCCTTACAGCGGGAGGGCCGGGAGATACGCAGTATTTT
CASSLTAGGPGDTQYF
>TRBJ1-1|TRBV13|11|.|.
TGTGCCAGCAGCTTAGAGGGAAGAGCTTTCTTT
CASSLEGRAFF
>TRBJ1-2|TRBV29-1|14|.|few
TGCAGCGTTGAAGTGTACGGGCAGGGAAACGGCTACACCTTC
CSVEVYGQGNGYTF
>TRBJ1-2|TRBV12-3/TRBV12-4|13|.|many
TGTGCCAGCAGTTGGACACAAAATTATGGCTACACCTTC
CASSWTQNYGYTF
>TRBJ2-1|TRBV27|16|.|few
TGTGCCAGCAGTCCTCGGTGGAGGAAGTTTTACAATGAGCAGTTCTTC
CASSPRWRKFYNEQFF
>TRBJ2-1|TRBV6-7|12|.|few
TGTGCCAGCAGTTACAGATACAATGAGCAGTTCTTC
CASSYRYNEQFF
>TRBJ2-1|TRBV29-1|14|TRBD2|.
TGCAGCGTTGAGGAAGCGGGAGTTTACAATGAGCAGTTCTTC
CSVEEAGVYNEQFF
>TRBJ2-3|TRBV6-2/TRBV6-3|14|TRBD2|.
TGTGCCAGCAGAGCCGGGACTAGCGCAGATACGCAGTATTTT
CASRAGTSADTQYF
>TRBJ2-1|TRBV29-1|14|TRBD2|few
TGCAGCGTTTTAGCGGGTCGAGGAGTTGTTCAGCCATTCTTC
CSVLAGRGVVQPFF
>TRBJ2-7|TRBV4-3|14|TRBD1|.
TGCGCCAGCAGCCAAGAGGGGACAGGGGGCGAGCAGCACTTC
CASSQEGTGGEQHF
>TRBJ2-1|TRBV20-1|12|.|.
TGCAGTGCGGGAGGAATCAACAATGAGCAGTTCTTC
CSAGGINNEQFF